The rows below give T cell receptor beta chains drawn from one sample of a study of cytomegalovirus exposure and HLA in healthy donors. This table comes from immunoSEQ multiplex PCR, and its TCRdb copy is limited to in-frame clones, with some not included. The table records around 150,000 clones, 75% to 85% of them present only once. Specimen: PBMCs. All receptors derive from a human donor in good health. The CDR3 runs from the conserved cysteine through the conserved F or W. Each record gives: V gene, clone size, D gene, J gene, CDR3 length, CDR3 DNA, CDR3 protein. D genes are given only for firm matches. Rows give clone size only sometimes, using once, few, many, or a class for an expanded clone.

v_call: TRBV30; clone_size: -; d_call: -; j_call: TRBJ2-5; cdr3_length: 13; cdr3_nt: TGTGCCTGGAACTTTGGGCCCGGAGAGACCCAGTACTTC; cdr3_aa: CAWNFGPGETQYF
v_call: TRBV15; clone_size: few; d_call: TRBD1; j_call: TRBJ2-7; cdr3_length: 15; cdr3_nt: TGTGCCACCAGCAGAGCGACAGGGTCAACCTACGAGCAGTACTTC; cdr3_aa: CATSRATGSTYEQYF
v_call: TRBV19; clone_size: -; d_call: TRBD1; j_call: TRBJ1-3; cdr3_length: 15; cdr3_nt: TGTGCCAGTAGTAGCGACAGGGTGGACGGAAACACCATATATTTT; cdr3_aa: CASSSDRVDGNTIYF
v_call: TRBV27; clone_size: -; d_call: TRBD1; j_call: TRBJ1-2; cdr3_length: 15; cdr3_nt: TGTGCCAGCAGTACCAGGGACAGGGGGCCCTCTGGCTACACCTTC; cdr3_aa: CASSTRDRGPSGYTF
v_call: TRBV7-3; clone_size: -; d_call: TRBD1; j_call: TRBJ2-1; cdr3_length: 12; cdr3_nt: TGTGCCAGCAGCCCGACAGGGGATGAGCAGTTCTTC; cdr3_aa: CASSPTGDEQFF
v_call: TRBV28; clone_size: -; d_call: -; j_call: TRBJ2-5; cdr3_length: 13; cdr3_nt: TGTGCCACGGAGGGGCCATACCAAGAGACCCAGTACTTC; cdr3_aa: CATEGPYQETQYF
v_call: TRBV30; clone_size: -; d_call: TRBD2; j_call: TRBJ2-5; cdr3_length: 13; cdr3_nt: TGTGCCTGGAACAGGGCGGGGGGGGAAGAGCAGTACTTC; cdr3_aa: CAWNRAGGEEQYF
v_call: TRBV7-3; clone_size: -; d_call: -; j_call: TRBJ2-1; cdr3_length: 15; cdr3_nt: TGTGCCAGCAGCTCTCAGGGATCCGCCTACAATGAGCAGTTCTTC; cdr3_aa: CASSSQGSAYNEQFF
v_call: TRBV5-6; clone_size: few; d_call: -; j_call: TRBJ1-1; cdr3_length: 12; cdr3_nt: TGTGCCAGCAGCTTGGATCGGGGGGAAGTTTTCTTT; cdr3_aa: CASSLDRGEVFF
v_call: TRBV18; clone_size: -; d_call: -; j_call: TRBJ2-1; cdr3_length: 16; cdr3_nt: TGTGCCAGCTCACCACCGTTGACGGGATTCTACAATGAGCAGTTCTTC; cdr3_aa: CASSPPLTGFYNEQFF
v_call: TRBV6-1; clone_size: once; d_call: TRBD1; j_call: TRBJ2-7; cdr3_length: 15; cdr3_nt: TGTGCCAGCAGGTCTTCGGGGACAGGGACCCACGAGCAGTACTTC; cdr3_aa: CASRSSGTGTHEQYF
v_call: TRBV7-6; clone_size: once; d_call: -; j_call: TRBJ1-1; cdr3_length: 13; cdr3_nt: TGTGCCAGCAGCTTAGCACAGACCACTGAAGCTTTCTTT; cdr3_aa: CASSLAQTTEAFF
v_call: TRBV7-2; clone_size: once; d_call: -; j_call: TRBJ1-1; cdr3_length: 15; cdr3_nt: TGTGCCAGCAGATTAGGAGAGAGAAGCAACACTGAAGCTTTCTTT; cdr3_aa: CASRLGERSNTEAFF
v_call: TRBV7-3; clone_size: -; d_call: TRBD2; j_call: TRBJ2-3; cdr3_length: 16; cdr3_nt: TGTGCCAGCAGCTTAACTCCGAGCGGGAGGGCCGATACGCAGTATTTT; cdr3_aa: CASSLTPSGRADTQYF
v_call: TRBV5-5; clone_size: -; d_call: TRBD1; j_call: TRBJ2-7; cdr3_length: 16; cdr3_nt: TGTGCCAGCAGCTTGGGCCCGGACAGGGGATACTACGAGCAGTACTTC; cdr3_aa: CASSLGPDRGYYEQYF
v_call: TRBV29-1; clone_size: -; d_call: -; j_call: TRBJ2-3; cdr3_length: 13; cdr3_nt: TGCAGCGGGGGGACTCCGACAATAGATACGCAGTATTTT; cdr3_aa: CSGGTPTIDTQYF
v_call: TRBV6-1; clone_size: -; d_call: -; j_call: TRBJ1-2; cdr3_length: 12; cdr3_nt: TGTGCCAGCAGTGAAGAGCCAGGCTCTAACACCTTC; cdr3_aa: CASSEEPGSNTF
v_call: TRBV19; clone_size: -; d_call: TRBD2; j_call: TRBJ2-1; cdr3_length: 15; cdr3_nt: TGTGCCAGTAGTATGCGGGGGGAGGGTACCGATGAGCAGTTCTTC; cdr3_aa: CASSMRGEGTDEQFF
v_call: TRBV5-4; clone_size: -; d_call: -; j_call: TRBJ2-1; cdr3_length: 15; cdr3_nt: TGTGCCAGCAGCTTGGGCCCGGAGGGTTACAATGAGCAGTTCTTC; cdr3_aa: CASSLGPEGYNEQFF
v_call: TRBV19; clone_size: -; d_call: -; j_call: TRBJ2-3; cdr3_length: 14; cdr3_nt: TGTGCCAGTAGTGGGACTGTTAGCACAGATACGCAGTATTTT; cdr3_aa: CASSGTVSTDTQYF
v_call: TRBV14; clone_size: -; d_call: TRBD2; j_call: TRBJ2-1; cdr3_length: 15; cdr3_nt: TGTGCCAGCAGCCAGTCGGGGCGGGAGGTAGATGAGCAGTTCTTC; cdr3_aa: CASSQSGREVDEQFF
v_call: TRBV7-2; clone_size: once; d_call: -; j_call: TRBJ2-7; cdr3_length: 14; cdr3_nt: TGTGCCAGCAGCTTAGTCACTAGCTCCTACGAGCAGTACTTC; cdr3_aa: CASSLVTSSYEQYF
v_call: TRBV10-3; clone_size: few; d_call: -; j_call: TRBJ1-1; cdr3_length: 13; cdr3_nt: TGTGCCATCTGTGAAACAGCGGGCACTGAAGCTTTCTTT; cdr3_aa: CAICETAGTEAFF
v_call: TRBV28; clone_size: -; d_call: -; j_call: TRBJ1-5; cdr3_length: 17; cdr3_nt: TGTGCCAGCAGCCAGGACACGACTCCTTATAGCAATCAGCCCCAGCATTTT; cdr3_aa: CASSQDTTPYSNQPQHF
v_call: TRBV19; clone_size: few; d_call: TRBD2; j_call: TRBJ2-1; cdr3_length: 12; cdr3_nt: TGTGCCAGTAGTAGTCTAGCGGGAGAGCAGTTCTTC; cdr3_aa: CASSSLAGEQFF